The 17 T cell receptor beta chains in this list originate from one sample, sequenced in a study of T cell responses to AZD1222 COVID-19 vaccine. Here immunoSEQ multiplex PCR was the method, and the copy in TCRdb shows in-frame clones only, minus some. The sample comprises some 120,000 clones, roughly 93% of which are singletons, and approximately 3.1% rests with the top ten. Here the sequenced sample was peripheral blood, taken on day 0 of AZD1222 vaccination. The receptors were sampled from an adult in good health.

The rearrangement uses TRBV3-1 (or the pseudogene TRBV3-2) and TRBJ1-3; D is perhaps TRBD1 (6 bases). In germline, CDR1 is LGHDT, CDR2 YNNKEL (reference sequence). The length of the CDR3 is 15 residues. V gave up 4 bases and J gave up 1 base, with 11 bases separating them. The CDR3, as DNA: TGTGCCAGCAGCCCCAGAGGGGGTTCTGGAAACACCATATATTTT. It codes for CASSPRGGSGNTIYF.

The rearrangement joins TRBV20-1 to TRBJ1-1, with D perhaps matching TRBD1 (5 bases). In germline, CDR1 is DFQATT, CDR2 SNEGSKA (reference sequence). Trimming pared 3 bases from V and 6 bases from J, leaving 8 bases between. CDR3 length equals 11 residues. The CDR3 region is CSARGRAEAFF. The CDR3 DNA reads as TGCAGTGCTAGGGGCAGGGCTGAAGCTTTCTTT.

The chain uses TRBV27 and TRBJ1-1, with unresolved D. V gave up 7 bases and J gave up 2 bases, with 14 bases separating them. CDR3 length: 14 amino acids. Germline V gene sequence: CDR1 MNHEY, CDR2 SMNVEV (reference sequence). The CDR3 reads CASTRGGVNTEAFF. In nucleotides, the CDR3 is TGTGCCAGCACCCGAGGTGGCGTAAACACTGAAGCTTTCTTT.

This clone was observed once. The chain combines TRBV7-3 with TRBJ2-2, with D possibly TRBD2 on 5 matching bases. The germline V gene has CDR1 SGHTA and CDR2 FQGTGA. V was shortened by 0 bases and J by 7 bases, with 15 bases between the two germline ends. The CDR3 runs to 16 residues. The chain's CDR3 is CASSLTGVPHSGELFF. CDR3 DNA: TGTGCCAGCAGCTTAACCGGGGTCCCCCACAGCGGGGAGCTGTTTTTT.

V gene TRBV7-9 combines with J gene TRBJ1-5; the match to TRBD1 covers 9 bases. The CDR3 has 18 residues. J lost 0 bases, V lost 0 bases, and 6 bases had no gene match. Germline CDR1 is SEHNR and CDR2 is FQNEAQ (reference sequence). CDR3 bases: TGTGCCAGCAGCTTAGCGGCGACAGGGGGATATAGCAATCAGCCCCAGCATTTT. The encoded protein is CASSLAATGGYSNQPQHF.

This chain links TRBV19 with TRBJ1-5, with a possible D match to TRBD1 (6 bases). The V gene's germline CDR1 is LNHDA and CDR2 SQIVND (reference sequence). The germline V and J ends were trimmed by 7 bases and 3 bases, with 22 bases remaining between them. This CDR3 spans 17 amino acids. CDR3 sequence reads: CASTSWGRERVNQPQHF. The CDR3 nucleotides are TGTGCCAGTACCTCGTGGGGGCGAGAGAGGGTCAATCAGCCCCAGCATTTT. Variable domain in full (rest from reference TRBV19 and TRBJ1-5): DGGITQSPKYLFRKEGQNVTLSCEQNLNHDAMYWYRQDPGQGLRLIYYSQIVNDFQKGDIAEGYSVSREKKESFPLTVTSAQKNPTAFYLCASTSWGRERVNQPQHFGDGTRLSIL.

The CDR3 region is CASSQGRTVSDSGNTIYF. Here the CDR3 DNA reads TGCGCCAGCAGCCAAGGACGGACGGTCTCAGACTCTGGAAACACCATATATTTT. V and J are TRBV4-1 and TRBJ1-3; D is unresolved. Trimming removed 1 base from V and 0 bases from J, with 16 bases in between. The CDR3 sequence is 18 residues long. CDR1 is MGHRA and CDR2 is YSYEKL in the germline V gene.

The J gene is TRBJ1-3, the V gene TRBV18; D is unresolved. Germline values: CDR1 KGHSH, CDR2 LQKENI. The length of the CDR3 is 17 residues. V dropped 3 bases and J dropped 0 bases, with 15 bases sitting between them. CDR3 residues: CASSPRPDRISGNTIYF. The CDR3 coding sequence is TGTGCCAGCTCACCTCGACCGGATCGGATCTCTGGAAACACCATATATTTT. Filled out from reference TRBV18 and TRBJ1-3, the complete variable domain reads NAGVMQNPRHLVRRRGQEARLRCSPMKGHSHVYWYRQLPEEGLKFMVYLQKENIIDESGMPKERFSAEFPKEGPSILRIQQVVRGDSAAYFCASSPRPDRISGNTIYFGEGSWLTVV.

V gene TRBV6-5 combines with J gene TRBJ1-2; no definite D call. CDR1 and CDR2 (germline): MNHEY, SVGAGI. The CDR3 has 11 amino acids. V lost 7 bases, J lost 6 bases, and 9 bases lay in between. Here the CDR3 reads CASTPAHGYTF. The CDR3 bases are TGTGCCAGCACCCCGGCACATGGCTACACCTTC.

V usage is TRBV28 and J usage is TRBJ2-7, with TRBD2 identical over 8 bases. Per the germline V gene, CDR1 is MDHEN and CDR2 is SYDVKM. Trimming took 6 bases from V and 1 from J; bases not matched to a gene: 8. This CDR3 is built from 15 residues. As DNA, the CDR3 is TGTGCCAGCAGACTAATTAGCGGGGCATCCTACGAGCAGTACTTC. This sequence encodes CASRLISGASYEQYF.

The gene calls are TRBV7-2 and TRBJ2-1; tentatively, D is TRBD1 or TRBD2 (5 bases each). Trimming pared 5 bases from V and 9 bases from J, leaving 20 bases between. CDR3 length: 15 amino acids. Germline loops: CDR1 SGHTA, CDR2 FQGNSA. The CDR3 bases are TGTGCCAGCAGCCCGTCCTCTGGGTGGGGGAGTGAGCAGTTCTTC. Amino acids: CASSPSSGWGSEQFF.

V is TRBV9 and J is TRBJ2-7, with D perhaps matching TRBD2 (5 bases). Between the trimmed V and J ends, which lost 3 bases and 3 bases, there was a span of 16 bases. This CDR3 spans 15 amino acids. The V gene's germline CDR1 is SGDLS and CDR2 YYNGEE. The CDR3 loop reads CASSESGLANYEQYF. The CDR3, as DNA: TGTGCCAGCAGCGAGTCCGGGCTAGCAAACTACGAGCAGTACTTC. Full variable domain (remainder filled in from reference TRBV9 and TRBJ2-7): DSGVTQTPKHLITATGQRVTLRCSPRSGDLSVYWYQQSLDQGLQFLIQYYNGEERAKGNILERFSAQQFPDLHSELNLSSLELGDSALYFCASSESGLANYEQYFGPGTRLTVT.

The rearrangement uses TRBV10-3 and TRBJ1-1, with a weak D call TRBD1 (5 bases). CDR3 length: 14 residues. The ends were cut back, 0 bases at V and 9 bases at J, with 14 bases in the middle. Germline CDR1 reads ENHRY; CDR2 reads SYGVKD. In nucleotides, the CDR3 is TGTGCCATCAGTGAGTCGGCGGATAGGGGAAAAGCTTTCTTT. Residues: CAISESADRGKAFF.

The chain recombines TRBV10-3 with TRBJ1-2, with D uncertain. The CDR3 loop spans 14 amino acids. The V gene's germline CDR1 is ENHRY and CDR2 SYGVKD. Trimming took 4 bases from V and 2 from J, leaving 11 bases between them. Here the CDR3 reads CAISVGEENYGYTF. The CDR3 DNA reads as TGTGCCATCAGTGTCGGGGAGGAGAACTATGGCTACACCTTC.

V gene TRBV30 combines with J gene TRBJ1-4; 8 nucleotides align to TRBD1. J gave up 3 bases and V 3 bases, and 6 bases lay outside the gene matches. The CDR3 extends over 15 amino acids. Germline lookup yields CDR1 GTSNPN and CDR2 SVGIG (reference sequence). The CDR3 loop reads CAWRPLGQANEKLFF. The CDR3 DNA follows: TGTGCCTGGAGGCCATTGGGACAGGCTAATGAAAAACTGTTTTTT.

The chain joins TRBV19 to TRBJ2-2; tentatively, D is TRBD1 or TRBD2 (5 bases each). Germline V gene data show CDR1 as LNHDA and CDR2 as SQIVND (reference sequence). The CDR3 is 14 amino acids. Trimming shortened V by 7 bases and J by 3 bases, and 12 bases separated the two germline ends. CDR3 protein: CASNEGPYTGELFF. The CDR3 DNA follows: TGTGCCAGTAATGAGGGGCCGTACACCGGGGAGCTGTTTTTT. Based on the CDR3 plus reference TRBV19 and TRBJ2-2, the full variable domain is DGGITQSPKYLFRKEGQNVTLSCEQNLNHDAMYWYRQDPGQGLRLIYYSQIVNDFQKGDIAEGYSVSREKKESFPLTVTSAQKNPTAFYLCASNEGPYTGELFFGEGSRLTVL.

In this sample, this clone turned up a few times. The chain links TRBV16 to TRBJ2-1; 9 bases are shared with TRBD2. The CDR3 sequence is 17 residues long. The J segment lost 3 bases and the V segment lost 4 bases, leaving 10 bases of the junction unmatched. Germline CDR1 reads KGHSY; CDR2 reads FQNENV. The CDR3 protein is CASSPSLAGPNYNEQFF. The CDR3 bases are TGTGCCAGCAGCCCGTCTCTAGCGGGGCCTAACTACAATGAGCAGTTCTTC.